The 19 T cell receptor beta chains below come from one sample, sequenced in a study of blood T cell repertoires in COVID-19. Clones were read by immunoSEQ multiplex PCR, and TCRdb kept only the in-frame ones, dropping some. This repertoire shows about 77,000 clones, roughly nine tenths found once; its top ten account for 15% to 20%. Material: peripheral blood. The receptor set was obtained from a woman over 75 with active or convalescent COVID-19.

This sequence joins TRBV11-2 and TRBJ1-2, with 7 bases identical to TRBD1. Germline V gives CDR1 SGHAT, CDR2 FQNNGV. V lost 5 bases to trimming and J lost 5 bases; unmatched junction nucleotides: 8. CDR3 length: 14 amino acids. CDR3 in amino acids: CASSDRVASYGYTF. The CDR3 region has the DNA TGTGCCAGCAGCGACAGGGTCGCGTCTTATGGCTACACCTTC. The entire variable domain, with the rest obtained from reference TRBV11-2 and TRBJ1-2, is as follows: EAGVAQSPRYKIIEKRQSVAFWCNPISGHATLYWYQQILGQGPKLLIQFQNNGVVDDSQLPKDRFSAERLKGVDSTLKIQPAKLEDSAVYLCASSDRVASYGYTFGSGTRLTVV.

The rearrangement joins TRBV4-1 to TRBJ2-3, with D possibly TRBD1 on 6 matching bases. The CDR3 totals 15 residues. Germline values: CDR1 MGHRA, CDR2 YSYEKL. Trimming shortened V by 1 base and J by 5 bases, and 13 bases separated the two germline ends. DNA of the CDR3: TGCGCCAGCAGCCAAGTACAGGGCGGAGGAGATACGCAGTATTTT. Protein product: CASSQVQGGGDTQYF.

V and J are TRBV7-8 and TRBJ1-5, with TRBD1 matching 9 bases. CDR1 and CDR2 from the germline V gene are SGHVS and FQNEAQ. There are 16 residues in the CDR3. V trimming: 3 bases; J trimming: 6 bases; junction bases outside the gene matches: 9. CDR3 nucleotide sequence: TGTGCCAGCAGCTTTACCGGGACAGGGCCCCCTCAGCCCCAGCATTTT. Protein sequence: CASSFTGTGPPQPQHF.

This clone was detected only a few times. The V call is TRBV5-4, the J call TRBJ1-3, with D maybe TRBD1 (6 bases). Germline V gene data show CDR1 as SGHNT and CDR2 as YYREEE (reference sequence). The CDR3 has 13 residues. V was trimmed by 4 bases and J by 2 bases, leaving 7 bases between them. CDR3 DNA: TGTGCCAGCAGCCGGGACACTGGAAACACCATATATTTT. This sequence encodes CASSRDTGNTIYF.

The genes are TRBV28 and TRBJ2-7, with D unclear. The CDR3 is 10 amino acids. Germline CDR1 and CDR2: MDHEN and SYDVKM. Trimming left V 6 bases short and J 5 bases short, with 5 bases between. CDR3 nucleotide sequence: TGTGCCAGCAGCTACCACGAGCAGTACTTC. Protein product: CASSYHEQYF.

The V gene is TRBV27, the J gene TRBJ2-5; TRBD1 agrees at 9 bases. The trim removed 8 bases at V and 4 bases at J, leaving 8 bases unmatched. Germline assignment: CDR1 MNHEY and CDR2 SMNVEV (reference sequence). The length of the CDR3 is 14 residues. The CDR3 DNA reads as TGTGCCAGCGGAAGCTCGACAGGGGGAGAGACCCAGTACTTC. Its translation is CASGSSTGGETQYF.

This chain joins TRBV27 and TRBJ1-1; possibly TRBD1 for D (6 bases). This CDR3 is built from 14 residues. Germline V gene lookup returns CDR1 MNHEY and CDR2 SMNVEV (reference sequence). Trimming removed 6 bases at V and 1 base at J, with 12 bases between. The CDR3 here is CASSVLTGNTEAFF. DNA for the CDR3: TGTGCCAGCAGCGTCCTGACAGGGAACACTGAAGCTTTCTTT.

The rearrangement uses TRBV25-1 and TRBJ1-2; D uncertain. The ends were cut back, 4 bases at V and 5 bases at J, with 5 bases in the middle. Germline loops: CDR1 MGHDK, CDR2 SYGVNS. The CDR3 has 11 amino acids. The CDR3 is CASSGGYGYTF. The CDR3 DNA is TGTGCCAGCAGTGGAGGATATGGCTACACCTTC.

This rearrangement joins TRBV5-1 to TRBJ2-4; 7 bases are shared with TRBD1. CDR3 length equals 18 residues. From germline, CDR1 is SGHRS and CDR2 YFSETQ. The trim removed 5 bases at V and 4 bases at J, leaving 18 bases unmatched. The CDR3 protein is CASSTHSSPGTEKNIQYF. Written as DNA, the CDR3 is TGCGCCAGCAGTACCCACTCCTCACCCGGGACAGAGAAAAACATTCAGTACTTC.

This clone was recorded once. CDR3 loop: CAISEGTGNQPQHF. CDR3 sequence (DNA): TGTGCCATCAGTGAAGGGACAGGCAATCAGCCCCAGCATTTT. The rearrangement joins TRBV10-3 to TRBJ1-5; 7 positions match TRBD1. V trimming: 3 bases; J trimming: 2 bases; junction bases outside the gene matches: 1. This CDR3 contains 14 residues. Per germline, CDR1 ENHRY and CDR2 SYGVKD.

The V call is TRBV19, the J call TRBJ1-1; TRBD1 is a possible D gene (6 bases). With 6 bases removed from V and 10 bases from J, the gap between germline ends came to 24 bases. Germline-derived CDR1 and CDR2 are LNHDA and SQIVND (reference sequence). This CDR3 comprises 15 residues. The CDR3 bases are TGTGCCAGTAGACTTTTACAGGGAACGGGGAAAGGAGCTTTCTTT. Translated: CASRLLQGTGKGAFF. Looking up the rest from reference TRBV19 and TRBJ1-1 gives the full variable domain: DGGITQSPKYLFRKEGQNVTLSCEQNLNHDAMYWYRQDPGQGLRLIYYSQIVNDFQKGDIAEGYSVSREKKESFPLTVTSAQKNPTAFYLCASRLLQGTGKGAFFGQGTRLTVV.

The chain carries TRBV10-3 and TRBJ2-3, with D perhaps TRBD1 (6 bases). The ends were cut back, 3 bases at V and 0 bases at J, with 13 bases in the middle. Germline CDR1 is ENHRY and CDR2 is SYGVKD. The CDR3 is 16 residues long. CDR3 amino acids: CAISDPGHLSTDTQYF. In DNA form, the CDR3 reads TGTGCCATCAGTGACCCGGGACACCTAAGCACAGATACGCAGTATTTT.

The V and J genes are TRBV9 and TRBJ1-1; no definite D call. Per the germline V gene, CDR1 is SGDLS and CDR2 is YYNGEE. The length of the CDR3 is 15 residues. The germline V and J ends were trimmed by 0 bases and 2 bases, with 11 bases remaining between them. CDR3 sequence (DNA): TGTGCCAGCAGCGTAGGAGGAGCCAGAAACACTGAAGCTTTCTTT. This codes for CASSVGGARNTEAFF. Drawing the rest from reference TRBV9 and TRBJ1-1, the complete variable domain is DSGVTQTPKHLITATGQRVTLRCSPRSGDLSVYWYQQSLDQGLQFLIQYYNGEERAKGNILERFSAQQFPDLHSELNLSSLELGDSALYFCASSVGGARNTEAFFGQGTRLTVV.

The chain is built from TRBV19 and TRBJ1-6, with D possibly TRBD1 on 5 matching bases. Trimming cost V 3 bases and J 6 bases, with 21 bases left between them. CDR3 length: 18 amino acids. Looked up from germline, CDR1 is LNHDA and CDR2 is SQIVND (reference sequence). CDR3 amino acids: CASSIRPVRGLGNSPLHF. The DNA of the CDR3 is TGTGCCAGTAGTATCAGACCGGTGCGGGGACTTGGTAATTCACCCCTCCACTTT.

The rearrangement uses TRBV18 and TRBJ2-7, with a tentative D call TRBD1 (7 bases). CDR1 and CDR2 from the germline V gene are KGHSH and LQKENI. With 0 bases removed from V and 2 bases from J, the gap between germline ends came to 14 bases. The CDR3 runs to 16 residues. In DNA, the CDR3 is TGTGCCAGCTCACCACCCGACAGGGAGGACCCCTACGAGCAGTACTTC. Amino acid sequence: CASSPPDREDPYEQYF.

The DNA for the CDR3 is TGTGCCAGCAGTTACTCGGATACTACCTACTATGGCTACACCTTC. Translating gives CASSYSDTTYYGYTF. The chain couples TRBV6-5 to TRBJ1-2, with no clear D. Germline CDR1 and CDR2: MNHEY and SVGAGI. V shed 0 bases and J shed 3 bases, with 11 bases lying between them. The CDR3 runs 15 residues.

A word on this clone: This specimen includes other DNA sequences encoding the same CDR3. This chain links TRBV12-3 or TRBV12-4 with TRBJ1-1; the D gene is possibly TRBD1 (5 bases). Trimming pared 4 bases from V and 3 bases from J, leaving 9 bases between. This CDR3 region has 13 residues. CDR3 loop: CASSSDSYTEAFF. As DNA, the CDR3 is TGTGCCAGCAGTTCCGACAGTTACACTGAAGCTTTCTTT.

This clone has a single count. The CDR3 spells CASRQGHTGELFF. The CDR3 DNA reads TGTGCCTCGCGACAGGGGCACACCGGGGAGCTGTTTTTT. The gene calls are TRBV30 and TRBJ2-2; 8 nucleotides line up with TRBD1. The CDR3 consists of 13 residues. Germline V gene sequence: CDR1 GTSNPN, CDR2 SVGIG (reference sequence). V lost 7 bases to trimming and J lost 3 bases; unmatched junction nucleotides: 4. Full variable domain (rest looked up from reference TRBV30 and TRBJ2-2): SQTIHQWPATLVQPVGSPLSLECTVEGTSNPNLYWYRQAAGRGLQLLFYSVGIGQISSEVPQNLSASRPQDRQFILSSKKLLLSDSGFYLCASRQGHTGELFFGEGSRLTVL.

This chain links TRBV9 with TRBJ2-1; 8 bases agree with TRBD2. CDR3 size: 16 residues. Trimming removed 3 bases from V and 4 bases from J; junction bases left unmatched: 9. The germline V gene encodes CDR1 SGDLS and CDR2 YYNGEE. The CDR3 sequence is CASSGAIAGPYNEQFF. The DNA of the CDR3 is TGTGCCAGCAGCGGGGCAATAGCGGGGCCATACAATGAGCAGTTCTTC.